The TCR beta chain described here comes from a study of blood T cells in healthy people across ages (dated by TCRdb to the mid-2010s). As for the study more broadly: In model experiments, roughly one uniquely barcoded TCR beta cDNA molecule per two T cells was captured by template switching. To track age-related changes in TCR beta repertoire diversity, the study relied on deep sequencing normalized with unique cDNA molecular identifiers. The donors were split into four age groups: young (average 16 years), middle-aged (more than 35), aged (roughly 68) and long-lived (roughly 80). For two donors (one aged 18 to 29 and one aged 80 or older), the study analyzed two additional independent replicas of 1 million unique cDNA reads from the same blood draw. What the research found in general, with its limitations: Estimates of total diversity based on one million sequenced T cells were considered lower bounds and underestimates. Observed TCR beta diversity correlated strongly with the percentage of naive T cells measured by flow cytometry. The CMV infection status of donors was not known, potentially confounding age-related changes in expanded clonotypes. Observed TCR beta diversity per million T cells fell roughly linearly with age, and a significant reduction was already apparent by age about 38. Conclusive comparison of naive and antigen-experienced compartments was prevented by the profiling of bulk unsorted PBMCs. Compared with the aged group, the long-lived group had more naive CD4+ T cells, fewer expanded clones and increased TCR diversity, a pattern suggesting age selection.

V is shortened by 7 bases, J by 3 bases, and the region joining them spans 20 bases. The CDR3 contains 15 residues, cysteine and phenylalanine counted. The read is trimmed to its CDR3 DNA, 45 bases read in frame from base 1. The germline V gene encodes CDR1 DFQATT and CDR2 SNEGSKA (reference sequence). Donors were 30 to 45 systemically healthy Caucasian individuals from Russia aged roughly 6 to 90 years. Each donor gave approximately 9.4 milliliters of peripheral blood, drawn into EDTA-treated Vacutainer tubes. Ficoll-Paque density-gradient centrifugation was used to isolate PBMCs, with at least 6 million obtained per sample. Total RNA was extracted from PBMCs with Trizol reagent, with at least 5 micrograms obtained per sample. The percentages of naive CD45RAhigh/CD27high T cells were determined by flow cytometry on a PBMC aliquot from every donor. Note on this clonotype: Its specific antigen is unknown. One base away there is no much larger clone; base qualities are not given.

Libraries were constructed by 5' RACE. The sequencer listed for this sample is Illumina HiSeq 2500. A second 7 to 11 cycle PCR used a sample-barcoded 5' primer and a J-beta primer mix. A unique molecular identifier was introduced onto each TCR beta cDNA molecule by a template-switch 5' adaptor carrying 12 random nucleotides. Each sample yielded at least 3 million CDR3-containing paired-end reads. First-strand cDNA was synthesized from all RNA with the Mint cDNA synthesis kit, primed by a TRBC-specific oligonucleotide. Following uracil-DNA glycosylase treatment, all cDNA underwent a first 18-cycle PCR with the universal primers M1SS and BC2_uni_R. In the original analysis: For normalization, 1 million high-quality reads were randomly selected from each sample, with every read carrying a distinct molecular identifier. Reads sharing molecular identifiers were discarded rather than binned into consensus sequences. MiTCR, with a Q25 quality threshold and the strictest error-elimination algorithm, was used for CDR3 identification, clonotype clustering and error correction. Lower-bound total TCR beta diversity was estimated with a nonparametric unseen species model using Euler transformation. Starting from the raw public reads, TCRdb applied fastp trimming at Q25, assembled clones with MiXCR and retained in-frame beta chains. Rows are unified per CDR3 protein, each entry keeping the most common DNA and genes. It is TCRdb's table, rather than the study itself, that gives the V and J calls and clone size. Here the sample has about 780,000 distinct CDR3 sequences; about 26% occur a single time. The top ten hold around 3% of the sample.

The same data also went into a second study, on T cells of mothers and their children. Taken from the second paper: The donors were nine systemically healthy Caucasian individuals, made up of three mothers and their six children. cDNA synthesis consumed the entire amount of extracted RNA, loaded at about 1.6 ug RNA in each 15 ul reaction. In the second PCR, the M1S primer introduced both the sample barcodes and 2-4 random nucleotides. Over 8 million TCR beta CDR3 reads were obtained for each mother, and approximately 2.9 million reads were obtained for each child. Thymic selection similarly shapes TCR recombination output in related and unrelated pairs, with minor effect from inherited differences. Related mother-child pairs always showed normalized repertoire overlap that was slightly higher than in unrelated mother-child pairs, though the difference was never significant. Persistent microchimeric T cell clones were not detected, at a sensitivity of 95 to 100 clones per million clonotypes. In the study, deep NGS was used to compare the TCR beta repertoires of mothers and children, and features distinguishing related mother-child pairs from unrelated individuals were sought. Mothers averaged about 40 +/- 4 years of age and children averaged roughly 12 +/- 4 years. After adapter ligation with NEBNext reagents, the libraries were sequenced on Illumina HiSeq 2000 with 100+100 nt paired-end reads. To prevent cross-contamination, the mother and child libraries were prepared a month apart and were sequenced in separate runs. For each donor, somewhere between roughly 450,000 and 2,000,000 distinct TCR beta clonotypes were identified. Naive TCR beta clonotypes were estimated from low-frequency clonotypes matched to each donor's FACS-determined naive share, without sorting.

The rearranged segments are TRBV20-1 and TRBJ2-3; the D region possibly corresponds to TRBD2 (6 bases align). The source of this sequence is a boy aged 5 to 17 in good health. Sequences were obtained from blood. The nucleotides are TGCAGTGTTAATCCGGGGCGGGGAGGAACAGATACGCAGTATTTT. It specifies CSVNPGRGGTDTQYF.